Below are 3 T cell receptor beta chains sequenced from a single sample in a study of blood T cells in healthy people across ages (dated by TCRdb to between 2014 and 2016). The method was 5' RACE. TCRdb names Illumina HiSeq 2500 as the instrument used. A second PCR of about 6 to 12 cycles was run with a J-beta primer mix and a sample-barcoded 5' primer. TCRdb redid the processing of the public reads, applying fastp at Q25 and MiXCR, and retained in-frame beta chains. Each entry merges the rows of one CDR3 protein and shows their most common DNA and genes. Across this sample there are roughly 500,000 distinct CDR3 sequences, with less than 25% seen only once. The ten largest make up around 10% of the sample. These records were also assigned to another study, of T cells of mothers and their children.

Source material: blood. These receptor sequences come from a boy aged 10-17 years in good health.

This clonotype was seen just once. The chain links TRBV9 to TRBJ2-1; 8 bases agree with TRBD1. The trim removed 3 bases at V and 2 bases at J, leaving 1 base unmatched. CDR3 length: 14 residues. From germline, CDR1 is SGDLS and CDR2 YYNGEE. CDR3 coding DNA: TGTGCCAGCAGCGGACAGGGGACCTACAATGAGCAGTTCTTC. Its protein product is CASSGQGTYNEQFF.

This clonotype showed up just a few times. The chain has TRBV9 and TRBJ2-1; maybe TRBD2 (5 bases). CDR1 SGDLS and CDR2 YYNGEE come from the germline V gene. The V end lost 0 bases, the J end lost 7 bases, and 11 bases lay between the germline ends. The CDR3 covers 14 residues. The CDR3 spells CASSVVPSPNEQFF. The CDR3 coding sequence is TGTGCCAGCAGCGTAGTGCCTAGCCCTAATGAGCAGTTCTTC.

The V call is TRBV28, the J call TRBJ2-4; 7 nucleotides line up with TRBD2. This CDR3 has 17 amino acids. From germline, CDR1 is MDHEN and CDR2 SYDVKM. With 4 bases clipped from V and 1 base from J, the junction kept 10 bases outside the gene matches. The CDR3 spells CASSSHRDYAAKNIQYF. The DNA for the CDR3 is TGTGCCAGCAGTTCCCATCGGGACTACGCGGCCAAAAACATTCAGTACTTC. Drawing the rest from reference TRBV28 and TRBJ2-4, the complete variable domain is DVKVTQSSRYLVKRTGEKVFLECVQDMDHENMFWYRQDPGLGLRLIYFSYDVKMKEKGDIPEGYSVSREKKERFSLILESASTNQTSMYLCASSSHRDYAAKNIQYFGAGTRLSVL.